These 4 T cell receptor beta chains came from one sample sequenced in a study of shared clonotypes between healthy human individuals. Assay: immunoSEQ multiplex PCR; the TCRdb copy retains only in-frame clones and omits some. The data show about 2.1 million clones, with just over 90% seen just once and roughly 1.8% held by the top ten. Terminally differentiated effector memory CD45RA+ cells were excluded from the naive CD8 cells, which were CD45RO-negative and positively selected for CCR7. The source material was naive CD8+ T cells from PBMCs. These receptors all stem from a man aged 18 to 29 in good health. Some clones in this sample may be carry-over from other donors' samples.

In regard to this clone: Other DNA variants within this sample encode the same CDR3. The gene calls are TRBV4-1 and TRBJ2-7; D gene ambiguous. The CDR3 length is 14 residues. Trimming stripped 1 base from V and 2 bases from J, with 9 bases between. Germline-derived CDR1 and CDR2 are MGHRA and YSYEKL. The DNA of the CDR3 is TGCGCCAGCAGCCAAGTTTCAGAAACCTACGAGCAGTACTTC. As protein: CASSQVSETYEQYF.

The V and J genes are TRBV5-1 and TRBJ1-3; no firm D call. The CDR3 extends over 15 amino acids. V was cut by 0 bases and J by 3 bases, with 10 bases left in between. Germline assignment: CDR1 SGHRS and CDR2 YFSETQ. The DNA of the CDR3 is TGCGCCAGCAGCTTGGGCCACCAACTTGGAAACACCATATATTTT. Amino acids: CASSLGHQLGNTIYF. Together with reference TRBV5-1 and TRBJ1-3, the CDR3 gives the full variable domain: KAGVTQTPRYLIKTRGQQVTLSCSPISGHRSVSWYQQTPGQGLQFLFEYFSETQRNKGNFPGRFSGRQFSNSRSEMNVSTLELGDSALYLCASSLGHQLGNTIYFGEGSWLTVV.

V usage is TRBV6-5 and J usage is TRBJ1-1; D is unclear. V lost 6 bases and J 6 bases, leaving 14 bases between the germline ends. Germline CDR1 MNHEY, CDR2 SVGAGI. The CDR3 spans 13 residues. CDR3 amino acids: CASSRLTAPEAFF. DNA for the CDR3: TGTGCCAGCAGCCGCCTGACGGCTCCTGAAGCTTTCTTT.

The chain has TRBV2 and TRBJ1-5; D gene ambiguous. V was trimmed by 2 bases and J by 2 bases, leaving 16 bases between them. From germline, CDR1 is SNHLY and CDR2 FYNNEI. The CDR3 is 17 residues long. This CDR3 is CASSEFLEGSGNQPQHF. CDR3 sequence (DNA): TGTGCCAGCAGTGAATTTCTAGAGGGTTCGGGCAATCAGCCCCAGCATTTT.